The 17 T cell receptor beta chains reported below all come from one sample, sequenced in a study of shared clonotypes between healthy human individuals. The data were produced by immunoSEQ multiplex PCR, yet TCRdb's version contains in-frame clones alone and is incomplete. The sample comprises some 550,000 clones, roughly 97% of which are singletons, and 0.055% to 0.07% rests with the top ten. The specimen was naive CD4+ T cells sorted from blood. Subset of the sample: CD45RA+ positively selected. Receptors originate from a woman aged 25-40 years in good health.

CDR3 nucleotide sequence: TGTGCCAGCAGTGACGGGACTCCCCCCTCGGAGCAGTTCTTC. Amino acids: CASSDGTPPSEQFF. V is TRBV28 and J is TRBJ2-1, with D perhaps TRBD2 (6 bases). From germline, CDR1 is MDHEN and CDR2 SYDVKM. This CDR3 spans 14 amino acids. Trimming removed 5 bases at V and 10 bases at J, with 18 bases between.

The gene calls are TRBV19 and TRBJ2-7, with TRBD2 as a possible D gene (7 bases). CDR3 size: 15 residues. V was clipped by 7 bases and J by 7 bases, with 23 bases between them. Germline lookup yields CDR1 LNHDA and CDR2 SQIVND (reference sequence). DNA for the CDR3: TGTGCCAGTACCCGGGTCGAGGGGGGGGCTACGGAGCAGTACTTC. Protein: CASTRVEGGATEQYF.

In regard to this clone: In the same sample, other DNA sequences code for this CDR3. V and J are TRBV5-1 and TRBJ1-1; D is undetermined. Germline lookup yields CDR1 SGHRS and CDR2 YFSETQ. The CDR3 has 13 residues. V gave up 2 bases and J gave up 1 base, with 6 bases separating them. The CDR3 region is CASSLGRNTEAFF. For the CDR3, the DNA is TGCGCCAGCAGCTTAGGGAGGAACACTGAAGCTTTCTTT.

The chain has TRBV6-5 and TRBJ2-7; D is perhaps TRBD2 (6 bases). CDR3 length: 15 residues. The V gene lost 2 bases and the J gene lost 3 bases, with 14 bases spanning the gap. Germline V lookup: CDR1 MNHEY, CDR2 SVGAGI. This CDR3 is CASSYSGRVHYEQYF. CDR3 bases: TGTGCCAGCAGTTACAGCGGGCGGGTTCACTACGAGCAGTACTTC.

The rearrangement joins TRBV7-8 to TRBJ2-7, with D tentatively TRBD2 (6 bases). The V end was cut by 6 bases, the J end by 0 bases, with 18 bases between. From germline, CDR1 is SGHVS and CDR2 FQNEAQ. The CDR3 spans 16 residues. CDR3 protein: CASSQPGLPYSYEQYF. The CDR3 DNA follows: TGTGCCAGCAGTCAACCGGGACTCCCCTACTCCTACGAGCAGTACTTC.

This rearrangement joins TRBV30 to TRBJ2-7, with D possibly matching TRBD1 (5 bases). Germline CDR1 GTSNPN, CDR2 SVGIG (reference sequence). The CDR3 loop spans 12 amino acids. V was pared by 2 bases and J by 6 bases, with 11 bases between. The CDR3: CAWSRQMGEQYF. The CDR3 coding sequence is TGTGCCTGGAGTAGACAGATGGGCGAGCAGTACTTC. The variable domain in full, with the rest retrieved from reference TRBV30 and TRBJ2-7, is SQTIHQWPATLVQPVGSPLSLECTVEGTSNPNLYWYRQAAGRGLQLLFYSVGIGQISSEVPQNLSASRPQDRQFILSSKKLLLSDSGFYLCAWSRQMGEQYFGPGTRLTVT.

This clone was seen once. The chain employs TRBV4-1 and TRBJ2-1, with no clear D. Germline CDR1 MGHRA, CDR2 YSYEKL. This CDR3 spans 16 amino acids. Trimming cost V 1 base and J 1 base, with 11 bases left between them. The CDR3 sequence: CASSQVHSTSYNEQFF. In DNA form, the CDR3 reads TGCGCCAGCAGCCAAGTTCACTCAACATCCTACAATGAGCAGTTCTTC.

J is TRBJ2-7 and V is TRBV27, with 10 bases aligning to TRBD2. V gave up 1 base and J gave up 6 bases; unmatched junction bases: 6. The germline V gene encodes CDR1 MNHEY and CDR2 SMNVEV (reference sequence). The CDR3 consists of 15 residues. The CDR3 bases are TGTGCCAGCAGTTTATTTCTAGCGGGAGTATCCGAGCAGTACTTC. Translating it yields CASSLFLAGVSEQYF.

Of note for this clone: Other DNA sequences in this specimen translate into the identical CDR3. The chain employs TRBV28 and TRBJ1-2, with D tentatively TRBD1 (5 bases). The germline V and J ends were trimmed by 3 bases and 0 bases, with 5 bases remaining between them. The CDR3 totals 13 residues. Germline-derived CDR1 and CDR2 are MDHEN and SYDVKM. CDR3 region: CASSLDTNYGYTF. CDR3 in DNA: TGTGCCAGCAGTTTGGACACTAACTATGGCTACACCTTC.

The V call is TRBV27, the J call TRBJ2-2, with 8 bases that match TRBD1. The CDR3 contains 16 residues. V was clipped by 5 bases and J by 5 bases; unmatched bases: 10. The germline CDR1 and CDR2 sequences are MNHEY and SMNVEV (reference sequence). The CDR3 sequence is CASSRNRGSGTGELFF. In DNA form, the CDR3 reads TGTGCCAGCAGTCGCAACAGGGGGTCGGGAACCGGGGAGCTGTTTTTT.

The chain couples TRBV7-8 to TRBJ1-4; 7 bases are shared with TRBD1. The trim removed 5 bases at V and 2 bases at J, leaving 2 bases unmatched. Germline CDR1 is SGHVS and CDR2 is FQNEAQ. This CDR3 contains 14 residues. CDR3 protein: CASSGGQTNEKLFF. As DNA, the CDR3 is TGTGCCAGCAGCGGGGGACAGACTAATGAAAAACTGTTTTTT.

The chain employs TRBV6-1 and TRBJ2-1; TRBD1 might be the D (6 bases). V dropped 3 bases and J dropped 0 bases, with 9 bases sitting between them. This CDR3 comprises 15 residues. The germline V gene encodes CDR1 MNHNS and CDR2 SASEGT. The CDR3 reads CASSDQGRSYNEQFF. In DNA, the CDR3 is TGTGCCAGCAGTGATCAGGGGCGCTCCTACAATGAGCAGTTCTTC.

V is TRBV6-5 and J is TRBJ2-5; D unresolved. CDR1 and CDR2 from the germline V gene are MNHEY and SVGAGI. This CDR3 has 13 amino acids. V shed 4 bases and J shed 1 base, with 7 bases lying between them. CDR3 region: CASSSLTQETQYF. CDR3 DNA sequence: TGTGCCAGCAGTTCCTTAACCCAAGAGACCCAGTACTTC.

The CDR3 spells CASSLPVRHEQYF. In DNA, the CDR3 is TGTGCCAGCAGTTTACCGGTTAGGCACGAGCAGTACTTC. The chain has TRBV28 and TRBJ2-7, with D unclear. Trimming removed 2 bases from V and 5 bases from J, with 10 bases in between. Looked up from germline, CDR1 is MDHEN and CDR2 is SYDVKM. The CDR3 runs to 13 residues.

The chain combines TRBV28 with TRBJ2-7, with 8 bases that match TRBD2. Unmatched junction bases numbered 8, after V lost 5 bases and J lost 2 bases. This CDR3 comprises 15 residues. The germline V gene encodes CDR1 MDHEN and CDR2 SYDVKM. CDR3 DNA: TGTGCCAGCAGTCCCCCGGGGGGGGCAACCTACGAGCAGTACTTC. As protein: CASSPPGGATYEQYF.

The chain has TRBV11-3 and TRBJ2-2; TRBD2 aligns across 10 bases. The CDR3 is 15 amino acids. Germline V lookup: CDR1 SGHNT, CDR2 YENEEA. The junction had 8 bases not matched to a gene; V was cut back by 5 bases and J by 8 bases. CDR3 nucleotide sequence: TGTGCCAGCAGCGTAGGGACTAGCGCTGTTGGGGAGCTGTTTTTT. This encodes CASSVGTSAVGELFF.

The V gene is TRBV5-1, the J gene TRBJ2-7; a possible D gene is TRBD2 (6 bases). V was trimmed by 4 bases and J by 9 bases, leaving 20 bases between them. CDR3 length equals 14 residues. Germline CDR1 is SGHRS and CDR2 is YFSETQ. The CDR3 DNA sequence: TGCGCCAGCAGCACCCCGGGACTGGAATCCGTGCAGTACTTC. Encoded protein: CASSTPGLESVQYF. Together with reference TRBV5-1 and TRBJ2-7, the CDR3 gives the full variable domain: KAGVTQTPRYLIKTRGQQVTLSCSPISGHRSVSWYQQTPGQGLQFLFEYFSETQRNKGNFPGRFSGRQFSNSRSEMNVSTLELGDSALYLCASSTPGLESVQYFGPGTRLTVT.